This is a list of T cell receptor beta chains from one sample in a study of T cell responses to AZD1222 COVID-19 vaccine. Assay: immunoSEQ multiplex PCR; the TCRdb copy retains only in-frame clones and omits some. The data hold around 120,000 clones, with under 95% observed a single time. Sequencing used peripheral blood, obtained 28 days after the second AZD1222 dose. These receptors were obtained from an adult who received the AZD1222 COVID-19 vaccine. The CDR3 runs from the conserved cysteine through the conserved F or W. The D gene is left open where the match is weak. Expanded clones are given a class, and other clones once, few, many or no size at all.

>NA|TRBD1|TRBJ2-3|TRBV27
TGTGCCAGCAGTTTGGACAGGGGCACAGATACGCAGTATTTT
CASSLDRGTDTQYF
>NA|NA|TRBJ2-7|TRBV5-4
TGTGCCAGCAGCATCACGGACTCCTACGAGCAGTACTTC
CASSITDSYEQYF
>NA|TRBD2|TRBJ2-1|TRBV3-1/TRBV3-2
TGTGCCAGCAAGGCCGAACTAGCGGAAAACAATGAGCAGTTCTTC
CASKAELAENNEQFF
>NA|TRBD2|TRBJ2-5|TRBV6-2/TRBV6-3
TGTGCCAGCAGTAGCGGGGGGGGGTCAATGGCCCAGTACTTC
CASSSGGGSMAQYF
>NA|NA|TRBJ2-7|TRBV6-2/TRBV6-3
TGTGCCAGCAGCCCCAGTGTGGCGGGGCAGGACGAGCAGTACTTC
CASSPSVAGQDEQYF
>NA|TRBD2|TRBJ2-1|TRBV19
TGTGCCAGTAGTATCTTTAGCGGGGGAACCTACAATGAGCAGTTCTTC
CASSIFSGGTYNEQFF
>NA|TRBD1|TRBJ1-6|TRBV9
TGTGCCAGCAGCCTCGACAGGGGACGAAATTCACCCCTCCACTTT
CASSLDRGRNSPLHF
>NA|TRBD2|TRBJ2-3|TRBV5-1
TGCGCCAGCAGCTTGATAAACTCGGGGGGTGGCACAGATACGCAGTATTTT
CASSLINSGGGTDTQYF
>NA|NA|TRBJ1-1|TRBV18
TGTGCCAGCTCACCAGTACCAGGGGATGGTACTGAAGCTTTCTTT
CASSPVPGDGTEAFF
>NA|TRBD1|TRBJ2-7|TRBV14
TGTGCCAGCAGCCGTTTTGGACAGGGGGTCTCCTACGAGCAGTACTTC
CASSRFGQGVSYEQYF
>once|NA|TRBJ1-2|TRBV19
TGTGCCAGTAGTATAGGTTCAGACAGTTCTGACTATGGCTACACCTTC
CASSIGSDSSDYGYTF
>NA|NA|TRBJ1-5|TRBV7-2
TGTGCCAGCAGCTCCCTTGTTGGGCAGCCCCAGCATTTT
CASSSLVGQPQHF
>NA|NA|TRBJ1-5|TRBV10-2
TGCGCCAGCAGCAGTAACCAGGGGCATCAGCCCCAGCATTTT
CASSSNQGHQPQHF
>NA|NA|TRBJ1-1|TRBV2
TGTGCCAGCAGTGAATTAGGAACAGACACTGAAGCTTTCTTT
CASSELGTDTEAFF
>NA|TRBD1|TRBJ2-4|TRBV3-1/TRBV3-2
TGTGCCAGCATCCCCGAAGGACAGGCGAGGGGCAAAAACATTCAGTACTTC
CASIPEGQARGKNIQYF
>few|TRBD2|TRBJ2-1|TRBV14
TGTGCCAGCAGCCAACTAGCGGGATTGGTGGATGAGCAGTTCTTC
CASSQLAGLVDEQFF
>NA|NA|TRBJ1-1|TRBV5-1
TGCGCCAGTTCATGGAATGGCCGGAACACTGAAGCTTTCTTT
CASSWNGRNTEAFF
>NA|NA|TRBJ1-1|TRBV7-8
TGTGCCAGCAGCTTGGGACGGCAGCGGACCACTGAAGCTTTCTTT
CASSLGRQRTTEAFF
>NA|NA|TRBJ2-2|TRBV27
TGTGCCAGCAGTGGAGCCGGGGAGCTGTTTTTT
CASSGAGELFF
>NA|TRBD1|TRBJ2-5|TRBV18
TGTGCCAGCTCGGGGACAGGTTCCCGGTACCAAGAGACCCAGTACTTC
CASSGTGSRYQETQYF
>NA|NA|TRBJ1-2|TRBV6-6
TGTGCCAGCACGACAGAGGAATTTCTGTATGGCTACACCTTC
CASTTEEFLYGYTF
>once|NA|TRBJ2-5|TRBV9
TGTGCCAGCAGCGTAGGTGGGCAAGAGACCCAGTACTTC
CASSVGGQETQYF
>NA|TRBD1|TRBJ1-6|TRBV5-1
TGCGCCAGCAGAGGGGACAGGGAAACCTCACCCCTCCACTTT
CASRGDRETSPLHF
>NA|TRBD1|TRBJ1-5|TRBV6-5
TGTGCCAGCAGTTACCGACCCACAGGGGAAGTTCAGCCCCAGCATTTT
CASSYRPTGEVQPQHF
>NA|NA|TRBJ1-6|TRBV30
TGTGCCCAAACCCAAGGGGTCCCCTATAATTCACCCCTCCACTTT
CAQTQGVPYNSPLHF
>NA|NA|TRBJ2-7|TRBV5-1
TGCGCCAGCAGCTTGAATGGCCCGGAGTACTTC
CASSLNGPEYF
>NA|TRBD1|TRBJ2-7|TRBV11-2
TGTGCCAGCAGTCGGGACAGGGGCTACGAGCAGTACTTC
CASSRDRGYEQYF
>NA|TRBD1|TRBJ1-2|TRBV28
TGTGCCAGCAGTCCTTCCAGGGGGCGCAGCGGCTATGGCTACACCTTC
CASSPSRGRSGYGYTF
>NA|NA|TRBJ1-1|TRBV18
TGTGCCAGCTCCGGGACATGGGACCTTGAAGCTTTCTTT
CASSGTWDLEAFF
>NA|NA|TRBJ2-3|TRBV7-9
TGTGCCAGCAGCTTAACGACCACGGGGGATACGCAGTATTTT
CASSLTTTGDTQYF
>NA|NA|TRBJ2-3|TRBV15
TGTGCCACCAGCAGAGGTGGAGGAGATACGCAGTATTTT
CATSRGGGDTQYF
>NA|NA|TRBJ1-1|TRBV6-2/TRBV6-3
TGTGCCAGCAGTTACCCGGACGCGGTGAACACTGAAGCTTTCTTT
CASSYPDAVNTEAFF
>NA|NA|TRBJ1-5|TRBV7-2
TGTGCCAGCAGCCACTGGGGGGGCGAGGGCAATCAGCCCCAGCATTTT
CASSHWGGEGNQPQHF
>NA|TRBD1|TRBJ2-7|TRBV3-1/TRBV3-2
TGTGCCAGCAGCCAGACAGGGTTGGCGTGGGAGCAGTACTTC
CASSQTGLAWEQYF
>NA|NA|TRBJ2-2|TRBV29-1
TGCAGCGTTGCGTGGCGCCTGGGGGAGCTGTTTTTT
CSVAWRLGELFF
>NA|NA|TRBJ1-5|TRBV21-1
TGTGCCAGCAGCAAACTTCGGGGGGACAGGATGGATTGGAATCAGCCCCAGCATTTT
CASSKLRGDRMDWNQPQHF
>NA|NA|TRBJ1-2|TRBV5-5
TGTGCCAGCAGCGAAGACCGTGGTTGGGGCTACACCTTC
CASSEDRGWGYTF
>NA|TRBD1|TRBJ1-1|TRBV3-1/TRBV3-2
TGTGCCAGCAGCCCCCGGGACAGGAACACTGAAGCTTTCTTT
CASSPRDRNTEAFF
>NA|NA|TRBJ2-5|TRBV6-5
TGTGCCACCGGTGTTAGGGGACGGGAGACCCAGTACTTC
CATGVRGRETQYF
>NA|TRBD1|TRBJ1-4|TRBV6-1
TGTGCCAGCAGTGACATACAGGGGCAGTCTAATGAAAAACTGTTTTTT
CASSDIQGQSNEKLFF
>NA|NA|TRBJ2-7|TRBV13
TGTGCCAGCAGCATGGGACCAACAGGGTTCCACGAGCAGTACTTC
CASSMGPTGFHEQYF